Listed below are T cell receptor beta chains from one sample, sequenced in a study of spatial heterogeneity in lung cancer. TCRdb re-analysed the 5' RACE reads in MiXCR, keeping a single row per CDR3 protein. Of under 800 distinct CDR3 sequences in the sample, around 14% were seen once. Sequences were derived from lung tumor tissue, sampled at surgery. All receptors come from a male donor with early-stage non-small cell lung cancer. Each CDR3 is given with its conserved first and last residue. The D gene is left open where the match is weak. Clone size, where shown, is once, few, many, or a class for clones that have expanded.

large TRBJ2-2 TRBV18 TRBD1 CASLLRTGYYTGELFF TGTGCCAGCTTACTACGGACAGGATACTACACCGGGGAGCTGTTTTTT
large TRBJ2-7 TRBV7-9 TRBD2 CASSLGLAGGPTYEQYF TGTGCCAGCAGCTTAGGACTAGCGGGAGGGCCTACCTACGAGCAGTACTTC
large TRBJ2-3 TRBV5-6 TRBD1 CASSRTGSTDTQYF TGTGCCAGCAGCCGGACAGGGAGCACAGATACGCAGTATTTT
large TRBJ2-3 TRBV5-5 TRBD2 CASSLELAGGPMTQYF TGTGCCAGCAGCTTGGAACTAGCGGGGGGACCGATGACGCAGTATTTT
few TRBJ1-6 TRBV20-1 TRBD1 CSARPLDRGLKPLHF TGCAGTGCTAGGCCCCTGGACAGGGGGCTGAAACCCCTCCACTTT
. TRBJ2-3 TRBV11-2 . CASSLVPGANTDTQYF TGTGCCAGCAGCTTAGTGCCGGGGGCGAACACAGATACGCAGTATTTT
large TRBJ1-5 TRBV18 . CASSPDRDQPQHF TGTGCCAGCTCACCCGACAGAGATCAGCCCCAGCATTTT
large TRBJ1-5 TRBV5-1 . CASSFSGAGNQPQHF TGCGCCAGCAGCTTTTCGGGGGCCGGCAATCAGCCCCAGCATTTT
. TRBJ2-3 TRBV7-2 . CASSLGEGTDTQYF TGTGCCAGCAGCTTAGGAGAGGGCACAGATACGCAGTATTTT
large TRBJ2-3 TRBV11-3 TRBD2 CASSITSELTQYF TGTGCCAGCAGCATTACTAGCGAGCTTACGCAGTATTTT
large TRBJ1-4 TRBV7-6 TRBD1 CASSFGTGSLRANEKLFF TGTGCCAGCAGCTTCGGGACAGGGTCCCTGAGGGCTAATGAAAAACTGTTTTTT
large TRBJ2-5 TRBV12-3/TRBV12-4 . CASSWGYPGSTETQYF TGTGCCAGCAGTTGGGGGTACCCAGGGTCGACGGAGACCCAGTACTTC
large TRBJ2-4 TRBV3-1 TRBD1 CASSQELPDRPAKNIQYF TGTGCCAGCAGCCAAGAATTACCGGACAGGCCAGCCAAAAACATTCAGTACTTC
. TRBJ1-1 TRBV5-6 TRBD1 CASSSGTGGANTEAFF TGTGCCAGCAGTTCCGGGACAGGGGGCGCGAACACTGAAGCTTTCTTT
large TRBJ2-1 TRBV5-1 . CASRLSAYPEQFF TGCGCCAGCAGATTGTCGGCCTACCCGGAGCAGTTCTTC
large TRBJ2-7 TRBV7-9 . CASSPRTDSSYEQYF TGTGCCAGCAGCCCACGGACCGACAGCTCCTACGAGCAGTACTTC
large TRBJ2-3 TRBV7-8 TRBD2 CASSFNTGGDTQYF TGTGCCAGCAGCTTTAATACGGGGGGAGATACGCAGTATTTT
. TRBJ1-4 TRBV10-3 TRBD1 CATRDRLNEKLFF TGTGCCACCCGGGACAGGCTCAATGAAAAACTGTTTTTT
large TRBJ2-3 TRBV11-2 . CASSAPYTDTQYF TGTGCCAGCAGCGCCCCCTACACAGATACGCAGTATTTT
large TRBJ1-6 TRBV12-3/TRBV12-4 . CASSFLDESPLHF TGTGCCAGCAGCTTTCTGGATGAGTCACCCCTCCACTTT
large TRBJ1-4 TRBV3-1 . CASSLPTATNEKLFF TGTGCCAGCAGCCTCCCGACAGCAACTAATGAAAAACTGTTTTTT
large TRBJ1-2 TRBV18 . CASSPVVDQSLYGYTF TGTGCCAGCTCACCGGTGGTTGACCAATCCCTCTATGGCTACACCTTC
. TRBJ2-5 TRBV5-4 . CASRSGLRGPEIQETQYF TGTGCCAGCAGATCTGGACTCCGGGGTCCAGAGATCCAAGAGACCCAGTACTTC
. TRBJ2-5 TRBV11-2 TRBD2 CASSFRSPMTSGQETQYF TGTGCCAGCAGCTTCCGGTCCCCTATGACTAGCGGACAAGAGACCCAGTACTTC
. TRBJ1-1 TRBV4-1 . CASSQDRAEAFF TGCGCCAGCAGCCAAGATAGGGCTGAAGCTTTCTTT
. TRBJ1-1 TRBV30 TRBD1 CAWSRQGAEAFF TGTGCCTGGAGCAGACAGGGCGCTGAAGCTTTCTTT
. TRBJ1-1 TRBV7-9 . CASSRSVGSTEAFF TGTGCCAGCAGCCGCTCGGTTGGGTCTACTGAAGCTTTCTTT
few TRBJ2-5 TRBV12-3/TRBV12-4 . CASSLDREETQYF TGTGCCAGCAGTTTAGACAGGGAAGAGACCCAGTACTTC
few TRBJ2-3 TRBV11-2 TRBD2 CASSFPGGTAGLTDTQYF TGTGCCAGCAGTTTTCCGGGGGGAACAGCGGGACTCACAGATACGCAGTATTTT
. TRBJ1-1 TRBV6-1 . CASSESGGITEAFF TGTGCCAGCAGTGAATCGGGGGGTATCACTGAAGCTTTCTTT
few TRBJ2-5 TRBV6-1 TRBD2 CASSALAGGQETQYF TGTGCCAGCAGCGCGCTAGCGGGGGGGCAAGAGACCCAGTACTTC
. TRBJ1-1 TRBV20-1 . CSARVGGGTEAFF TGCAGTGCTAGAGTGGGCGGAGGAACTGAAGCTTTCTTT
medium-sized TRBJ2-1 TRBV20-1 TRBD2 CSARSLAGGSPLNEQFF TGCAGTGCTAGAAGTCTAGCGGGAGGGTCCCCCCTCAATGAGCAGTTCTTC
few TRBJ2-1 TRBV2 . CASSEGTTALNEQFF TGTGCCAGCAGTGAAGGAACGACAGCTCTCAATGAGCAGTTCTTC
few TRBJ1-1 TRBV5-1 TRBD1 CASSRQGGNTEAFF TGCGCCAGCAGCCGTCAGGGGGGAAACACTGAAGCTTTCTTT
large TRBJ2-2 TRBV27 . CASSLRRDGATTGELFF TGTGCCAGCAGTTTAAGGAGGGACGGAGCAACTACCGGGGAGCTGTTTTTT
large TRBJ1-3 TRBV20-1 . CSARDPRDPGNTIYF TGCAGTGCTAGAGATCCGAGGGACCCTGGAAACACCATATATTTT
. TRBJ2-1 TRBV2 TRBD2 CASSVDRRGLAAINEQFF TGTGCCAGCAGTGTTGATAGGAGGGGACTAGCGGCTATCAATGAGCAGTTCTTC
large TRBJ1-1 TRBV6-2/TRBV6-3 . CASSYSSPGTPEAFF TGTGCCAGCAGTTACTCGAGTCCCGGGACTCCTGAAGCTTTCTTT
large TRBJ1-4 TRBV4-2 . CASSQVGGRDEKLFF TGTGCCAGCAGCCAAGTTGGAGGGAGGGACGAAAAACTGTTTTTT
few TRBJ1-3 TRBV6-5 . CASSSPGTASGNTIYF TGTGCCAGCAGTTCTCCGGGCACCGCCTCTGGAAACACCATATATTTT
few TRBJ2-7 TRBV7-2 TRBD2 CASSSGLAGVGEQYF TGTGCCAGCAGCTCAGGACTAGCGGGAGTGGGGGAGCAGTACTTC
. TRBJ1-2 TRBV18 . CASSHAGASNYGYTF TGTGCCAGCTCACACGCAGGGGCGAGTAACTATGGCTACACCTTC
. TRBJ2-6 TRBV11-3 . CASRLDNSGANVLTF TGTGCCAGCAGGCTGGACAACTCTGGGGCCAACGTCCTGACTTTC
large TRBJ2-2 TRBV27 . CASSLQGNTGELFF TGTGCCAGCAGTCTCCAGGGAAACACCGGGGAGCTGTTTTTT
. TRBJ1-1 TRBV27 . CASSPGQHTEAFF TGTGCCAGCAGTCCAGGGCAGCACACTGAAGCTTTCTTT
large TRBJ1-2 TRBV19 . CASSTLDSLYGYTF TGTGCCAGTAGTACATTGGACAGTCTCTATGGCTACACCTTC
few TRBJ2-1 TRBV11-1 TRBD2 CASSGAGGRYNEQFF TGTGCCAGCTCGGGAGCGGGGGGGCGATACAATGAGCAGTTCTTC
large TRBJ2-2 TRBV3-1 . CASSQEALLSNTGELFF TGTGCCAGCAGCCAAGAGGCGCTCCTATCGAACACCGGGGAGCTGTTTTTT
large TRBJ2-5 TRBV7-2 TRBD2 CASSFWVAGKQETQYF TGTGCCAGCAGCTTCTGGGTAGCGGGGAAACAAGAGACCCAGTACTTC
large TRBJ2-6 TRBV5-1 TRBD1 CASSPGQGAGANVLTF TGCGCCAGCAGCCCGGGACAGGGGGCTGGGGCCAACGTCCTGACTTTC
. TRBJ2-7 TRBV7-2 TRBD2 CASSWGGGYEQYF TGTGCCAGCAGCTGGGGCGGGGGCTACGAGCAGTACTTC
large TRBJ2-3 TRBV5-1 . CASSLGVGAEGTDTQYF TGCGCCAGCAGCTTGGGTGTTGGGGCCGAGGGCACAGATACGCAGTATTTT
large TRBJ1-1 TRBV28 . CASSSPAREAFF TGTGCCAGCAGTTCTCCTGCAAGAGAAGCTTTCTTT
. TRBJ2-3 TRBV6-2/TRBV6-3 TRBD2 CASSTTSGSFTDTQYF TGTGCCAGCAGCACGACTAGCGGGAGCTTTACAGATACGCAGTATTTT